This T cell receptor beta chain was sequenced in a study of vaccination effects on CD4 cells after COVID-19. Study-wide context: Before sequencing took place, the ViraFEST assay used viral peptide pools to expand antigen-specific CD4+ T cells. Post-vaccine specimens arrived a median 72 days past the second dose. Study-level results: Infection- and vaccine-induced clones contracted markedly late after vaccination.

For this clone: Antigen specificity is unknown.

On day 10 of culture, CD4+ T cells were separated out. By PCR, the person was confirmed to have had SARS-CoV-2 infection between March and December 2020. All study participants received two doses of BNT162b2 or mRNA-1273 vaccine. Cultures had half their medium replaced with IL-2 medium on days 3 and 7. The data were produced by immunoSEQ multiplex PCR, yet TCRdb's version contains in-frame clones alone and is incomplete. The sample gives tens of thousands of clones, less than 85% of which show up once; around 3.3% is in the top ten. The CDR3 is 17 amino acids. With V trimmed by 2 bases and J by 2 bases, 11 bases remained unmatched. Germline values: CDR1 SGHTA, CDR2 FQGNSA.

This TCR derives from a human donor who had a prior SARS-CoV-2 infection. V and J are TRBV7-2 and TRBJ2-5, with 7 bases identical to TRBD2. The sample consisted of CD4+ T cells from PBMCs cultured without peptide, taken after COVID-19 vaccination. CDR3 nucleotide sequence: TGTGCCAGCAGCTTAACTGGCAGCGGGGCTATACAAGAGACCCAGTACTTC. Its protein product is CASSLTGSGAIQETQYF.